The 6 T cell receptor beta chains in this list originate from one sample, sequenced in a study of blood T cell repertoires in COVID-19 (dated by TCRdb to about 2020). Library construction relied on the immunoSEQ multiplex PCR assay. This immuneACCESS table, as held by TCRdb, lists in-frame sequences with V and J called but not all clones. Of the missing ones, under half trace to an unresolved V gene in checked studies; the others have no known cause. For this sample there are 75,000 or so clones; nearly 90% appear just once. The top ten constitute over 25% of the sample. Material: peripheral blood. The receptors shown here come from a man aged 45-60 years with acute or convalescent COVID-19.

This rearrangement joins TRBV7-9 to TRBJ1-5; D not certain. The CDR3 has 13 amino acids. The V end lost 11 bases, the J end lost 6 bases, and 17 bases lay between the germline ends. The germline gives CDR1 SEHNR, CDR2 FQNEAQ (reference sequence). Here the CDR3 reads CASREGAGQPQHF. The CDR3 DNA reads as TGTGCCTCCAGAGAGGGTGCGGGTCAGCCCCAGCATTTT.

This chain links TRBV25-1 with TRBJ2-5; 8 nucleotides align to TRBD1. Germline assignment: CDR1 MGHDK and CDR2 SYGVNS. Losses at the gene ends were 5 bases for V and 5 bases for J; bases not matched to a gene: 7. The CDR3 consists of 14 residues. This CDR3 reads CASSSPTGVETQYF. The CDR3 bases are TGTGCCAGCAGTTCACCGACAGGGGTGGAGACCCAGTACTTC. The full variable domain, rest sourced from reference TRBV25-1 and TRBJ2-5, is EADIYQTPRYLVIGTGKKITLECSQTMGHDKMYWYQQDPGMELHLIHYSYGVNSTEKGDLSSESTVSRIRTEHFPLTLESARPSHTSQYLCASSSPTGVETQYFGPGTRLLVL.

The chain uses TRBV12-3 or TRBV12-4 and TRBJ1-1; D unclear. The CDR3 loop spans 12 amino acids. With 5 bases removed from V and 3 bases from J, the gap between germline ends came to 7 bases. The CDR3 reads CASSPLYTEAFF. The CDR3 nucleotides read TGTGCCAGCAGTCCTTTATACACTGAAGCTTTCTTT.

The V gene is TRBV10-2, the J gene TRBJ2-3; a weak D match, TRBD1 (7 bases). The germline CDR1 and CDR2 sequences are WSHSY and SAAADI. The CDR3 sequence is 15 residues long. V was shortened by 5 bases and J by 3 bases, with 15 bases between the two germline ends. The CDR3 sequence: CASSRRGRPTDTQYF. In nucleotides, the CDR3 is TGCGCCAGCAGTCGGAGGGGGCGGCCGACAGATACGCAGTATTTT.

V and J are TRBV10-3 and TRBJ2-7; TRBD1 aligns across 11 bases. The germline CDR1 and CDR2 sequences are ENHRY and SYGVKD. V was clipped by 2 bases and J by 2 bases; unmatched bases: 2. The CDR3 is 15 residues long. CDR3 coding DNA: TGTGCCATCAGTGAGGCGGGACAGGGGGCCTACGAGCAGTACTTC. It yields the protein CAISEAGQGAYEQYF.

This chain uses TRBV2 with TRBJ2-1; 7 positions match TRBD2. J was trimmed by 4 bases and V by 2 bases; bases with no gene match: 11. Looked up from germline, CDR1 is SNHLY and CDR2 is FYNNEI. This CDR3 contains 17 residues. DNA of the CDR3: TGTGCCAGCAGTGAATTTGAGGGTCGCGGGGGTTACAATGAGCAGTTCTTC. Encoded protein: CASSEFEGRGGYNEQFF.